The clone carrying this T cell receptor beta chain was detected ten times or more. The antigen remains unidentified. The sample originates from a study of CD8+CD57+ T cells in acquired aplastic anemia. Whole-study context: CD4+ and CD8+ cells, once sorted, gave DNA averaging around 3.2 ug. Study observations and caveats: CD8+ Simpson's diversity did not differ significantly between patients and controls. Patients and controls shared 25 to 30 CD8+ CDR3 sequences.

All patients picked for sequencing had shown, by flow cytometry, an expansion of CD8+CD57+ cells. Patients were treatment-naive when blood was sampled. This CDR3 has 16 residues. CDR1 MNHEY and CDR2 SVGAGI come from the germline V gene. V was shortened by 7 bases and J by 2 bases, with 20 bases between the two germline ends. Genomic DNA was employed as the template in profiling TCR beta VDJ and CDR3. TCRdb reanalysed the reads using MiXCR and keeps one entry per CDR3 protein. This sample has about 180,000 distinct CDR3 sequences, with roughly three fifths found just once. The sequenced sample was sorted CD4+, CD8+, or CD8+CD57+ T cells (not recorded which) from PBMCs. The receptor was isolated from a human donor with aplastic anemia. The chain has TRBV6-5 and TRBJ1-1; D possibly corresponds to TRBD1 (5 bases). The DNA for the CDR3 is TGTGCCAGCACCCTAGGTAGGCAGGGACCTAACACTGAAGCTTTCTTT. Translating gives CASTLGRQGPNTEAFF.